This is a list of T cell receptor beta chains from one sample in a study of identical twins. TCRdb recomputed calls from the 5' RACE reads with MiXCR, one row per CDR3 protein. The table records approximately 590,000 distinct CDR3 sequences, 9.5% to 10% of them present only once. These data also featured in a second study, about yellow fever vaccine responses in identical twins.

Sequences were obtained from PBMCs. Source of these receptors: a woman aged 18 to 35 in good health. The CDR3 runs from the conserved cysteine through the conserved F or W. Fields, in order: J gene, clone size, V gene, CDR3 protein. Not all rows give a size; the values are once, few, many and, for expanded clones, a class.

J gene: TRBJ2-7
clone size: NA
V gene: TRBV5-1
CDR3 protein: CASSPIPGQDYEQYF

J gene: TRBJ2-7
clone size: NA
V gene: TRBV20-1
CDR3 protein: CSARDPSGPTYYEQYF

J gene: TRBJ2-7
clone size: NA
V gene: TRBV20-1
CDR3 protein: CSGQYNYEQYF

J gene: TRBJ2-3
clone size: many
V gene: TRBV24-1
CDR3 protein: CATSDLTGGTTDTQYF

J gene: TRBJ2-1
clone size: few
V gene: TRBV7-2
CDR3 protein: CASSLGVAINEQFF

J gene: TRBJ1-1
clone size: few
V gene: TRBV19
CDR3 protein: CASSDSGYGTEAFF

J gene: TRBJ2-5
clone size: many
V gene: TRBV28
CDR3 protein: CASSRPGQGLETQYF

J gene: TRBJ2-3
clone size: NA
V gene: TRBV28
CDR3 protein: CASSSLLGDTQYF

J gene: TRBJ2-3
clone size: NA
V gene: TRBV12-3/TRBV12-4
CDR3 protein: CASSLRGTGGTDTQYF

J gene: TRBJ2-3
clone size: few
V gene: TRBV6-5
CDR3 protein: CASSYGGSSTDTQYF

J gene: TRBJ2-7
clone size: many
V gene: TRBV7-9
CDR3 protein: CASSRGWGGIYEQYF

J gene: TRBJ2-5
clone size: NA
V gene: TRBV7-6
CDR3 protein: CASSSQQGVERWETQYF

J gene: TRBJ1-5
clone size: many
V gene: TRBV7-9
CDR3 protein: CASSWDRGPGQPQHF

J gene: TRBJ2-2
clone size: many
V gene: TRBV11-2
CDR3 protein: CATGANTGELFF

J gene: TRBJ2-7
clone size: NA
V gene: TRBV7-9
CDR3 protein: CASSLEIGGARNEQYF

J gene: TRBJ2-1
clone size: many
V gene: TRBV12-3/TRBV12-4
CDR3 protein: CASSFQTGTSPFF

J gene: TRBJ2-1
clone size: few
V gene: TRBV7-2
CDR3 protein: CASRQPGANEQFF

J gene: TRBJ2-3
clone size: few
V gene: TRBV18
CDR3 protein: CASSPLRAPDTQYF